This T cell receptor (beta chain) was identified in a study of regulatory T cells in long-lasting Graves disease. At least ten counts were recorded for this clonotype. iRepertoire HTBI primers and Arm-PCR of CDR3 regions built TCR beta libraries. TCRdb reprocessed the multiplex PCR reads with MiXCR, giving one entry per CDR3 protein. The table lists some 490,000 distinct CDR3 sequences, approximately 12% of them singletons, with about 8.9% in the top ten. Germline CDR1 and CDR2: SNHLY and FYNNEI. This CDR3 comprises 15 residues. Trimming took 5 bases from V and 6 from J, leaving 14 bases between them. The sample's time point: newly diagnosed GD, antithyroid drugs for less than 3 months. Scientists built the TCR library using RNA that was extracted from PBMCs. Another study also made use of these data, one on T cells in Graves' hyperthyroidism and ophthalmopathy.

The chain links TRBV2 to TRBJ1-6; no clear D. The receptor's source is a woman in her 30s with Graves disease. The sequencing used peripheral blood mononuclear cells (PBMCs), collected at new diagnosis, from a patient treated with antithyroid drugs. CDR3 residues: CASSTTGASNSPLHF. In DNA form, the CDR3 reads TGTGCCAGCAGTACCACGGGTGCGTCTAATTCACCCCTCCACTTT.